A single sample is the source of the 27 T cell receptor beta chains below, sequenced in a study of CD8 T cells in Susac syndrome. Reverse transcription used roughly 0.5 to 1 ug RNA and random hexamers. MiXCR, applied by TCRdb to the immunoSEQ multiplex PCR reads, yields one record per CDR3 protein. In the table there are about 100,000 distinct CDR3 sequences, about 95% of which are singletons. The source material was CD8+ T cells from PBMCs. The receptors derive from a human donor with Susac syndrome.

This chain connects TRBV29-1 to TRBJ1-1; D not resolved. CDR3 size: 13 residues. Trimming stripped 1 base from V and 4 bases from J, with 10 bases between. Germline-derived CDR1 and CDR2 are SQVTM and ANQGSEA. The CDR3 region has the DNA TGCAGCGTTGAAGCGGAATTTGGCACTGAAGCTTTCTTT. Translation: CSVEAEFGTEAFF.

The chain joins TRBV6-5 to TRBJ2-3; D is undetermined. The CDR3 covers 13 residues. Germline V gene lookup returns CDR1 MNHEY and CDR2 SVGAGI. The V end lost 8 bases, the J end lost 0 bases, and 9 bases lay between the germline ends. The CDR3 DNA follows: TGTGCCAGCGAAGGTACTAGCACAGATACGCAGTATTTT. Protein: CASEGTSTDTQYF.

The CDR3, as DNA: TGCAGCGTTGGCTGGGCAGGCACAGATACGCAGTATTTT. Its protein is CSVGWAGTDTQYF. The gene calls are TRBV29-1 and TRBJ2-3, with unresolved D. The germline gives CDR1 SQVTM, CDR2 ANQGSEA. V was pared by 4 bases and J by 1 base, with 9 bases between. The CDR3 totals 13 residues.

The rearrangement links TRBV4-1 to TRBJ2-5; 16 bases agree with TRBD2. With V trimmed by 2 bases and J by 9 bases, 6 bases remained unmatched. Germline lookup yields CDR1 MGHRA and CDR2 YSYEKL. This CDR3 has 16 residues. The DNA for the CDR3 is TGCGCCAGCAGCCAAAATTCCGGGACTAGCGGGAGGGCCCAGTACTTC. Translation gives CASSQNSGTSGRAQYF.

This chain connects TRBV6-2 or TRBV6-3 to TRBJ2-7, with TRBD1 matching over 8 bases. V was pared by 7 bases and J by 3 bases, with 14 bases of the junction left unmatched. CDR3 length: 16 residues. Germline CDR1 and CDR2: MNHEY and SVGEGT. CDR3 sequence (DNA): TGTGCCAGCACCAATCCCCGGGACAGGCTTCGCTACGAGCAGTACTTC. Translating it yields CASTNPRDRLRYEQYF.

V is TRBV6-5 and J is TRBJ1-1; D is undetermined. Trimming removed 7 bases at V and 10 bases at J, with 13 bases between. The CDR3 length is 11 residues. Looked up from germline, CDR1 is MNHEY and CDR2 is SVGAGI. The DNA for the CDR3 is TGTGCCAGCACCTGGACTGAGGGAGCTTTCTTT. Protein sequence: CASTWTEGAFF.

The rearrangement joins TRBV7-9 to TRBJ2-1, with unresolved D. CDR3 length equals 12 residues. Germline values: CDR1 SEHNR, CDR2 FQNEAQ (reference sequence). V dropped 9 bases and J dropped 6 bases, with 12 bases sitting between them. The CDR3: CASDQDVNEQFF. The CDR3, as DNA: TGTGCCAGTGACCAAGACGTCAATGAGCAGTTCTTC. Full variable domain (missing parts from reference TRBV7-9 and TRBJ2-1): DTGVSQNPRHKITKRGQNVTFRCDPISEHNRLYWYRQTLGQGPEFLTYFQNEAQLEKSRLLSDRFSAERPKGSFSTLEIQRTEQGDSAMYLCASDQDVNEQFFGPGTRLTVL.

The chain is built from TRBV6-5 and TRBJ1-1; 8 bases align to TRBD1. The CDR3 has 15 residues. The ends lost 4 bases at V and 7 bases at J; junction bases unmatched: 11. In germline, CDR1 is MNHEY, CDR2 SVGAGI. CDR3 loop: CASSFPAQGASEAFF. The CDR3 DNA reads as TGTGCCAGCAGTTTCCCAGCTCAGGGGGCTAGTGAAGCTTTCTTT.

V is TRBV29-1 and J is TRBJ2-1; D is possibly TRBD1 or TRBD2 (5 bases each). The V and J ends lost 7 bases and 6 bases respectively, with 13 bases between them. CDR1 and CDR2 (germline): SQVTM, ANQGSEA. CDR3 size: 12 residues. DNA for the CDR3: TGCAGCGCCAATTCCGGGACCAATGAGCAGTTCTTC. This gives the protein CSANSGTNEQFF.

This rearrangement joins TRBV14 to TRBJ2-1; D perhaps matches TRBD2 (5 bases). Trimming left V 0 bases short and J 6 bases short, with 15 bases between. This CDR3 contains 16 residues. The germline CDR1 and CDR2 sequences are SGHDN and FVKESK. CDR3 sequence: CASSQDRASLGNEQFF. Written as DNA, the CDR3 is TGTGCCAGCAGCCAAGATCGGGCTAGCTTAGGCAATGAGCAGTTCTTC.

A single count supports this clonotype. V gene TRBV2 combines with J gene TRBJ2-5; D remains ambiguous. The CDR3 has 12 residues. Germline-derived CDR1 and CDR2 are SNHLY and FYNNEI. V lost 8 bases and J 0 bases, leaving 7 bases between the germline ends. The DNA for the CDR3 is TGTGCCAGCTTACAGTACCAAGAGACCCAGTACTTC. It codes for CASLQYQETQYF.

The chain carries TRBV20-1 and TRBJ2-1, with D unresolved. CDR3 size: 11 residues. V lost 2 bases, J lost 4 bases, and 3 bases lay in between. Germline V gives CDR1 DFQATT, CDR2 SNEGSKA (reference sequence). CDR3 bases: TGCAGTGCTAGACAATACAATGAGCAGTTCTTC. This encodes CSARQYNEQFF.

CDR3 region: CATSRSRDTPNYGYTF. The CDR3 nucleotides read TGTGCCACCAGCAGATCCCGGGACACTCCTAACTATGGCTACACCTTC. This chain connects TRBV15 to TRBJ1-2; a weak D match, TRBD1 (6 bases). Trimming left V 2 bases short and J 0 bases short, with 13 bases between. CDR3 length: 16 amino acids. The germline gives CDR1 LNHNV, CDR2 YYDKDF (reference sequence). Based on the CDR3 plus reference TRBV15 and TRBJ1-2, the full variable domain is DAMVIQNPRYQVTQFGKPVTLSCSQTLNHNVMYWYQQKSSQAPKLLFHYYDKDFNNEADTPDNFQSRRPNTSFCFLDIRSPGLGDTAMYLCATSRSRDTPNYGYTFGSGTRLTVV.

This clonotype was picked up one time. The rearrangement joins TRBV28 to TRBJ2-7, with D possibly being TRBD1 or TRBD2 (5 bases each). Deletions cut 6 bases from V and 2 bases from J, with 17 bases between. The V gene's germline CDR1 is MDHEN and CDR2 SYDVKM. The CDR3 extends over 15 amino acids. The CDR3 here is CASRPGVGATYEQYF. The CDR3, as DNA: TGTGCCAGCAGACCCGGGGTAGGGGCGACCTACGAGCAGTACTTC.

V is TRBV29-1 and J is TRBJ2-1; 9 nucleotides line up with TRBD1. V was pared by 6 bases and J by 8 bases, with 5 bases of the junction left unmatched. The CDR3 is 12 amino acids. Germline V gene data show CDR1 as SQVTM and CDR2 as ANQGSEA. DNA for the CDR3: TGCAGCGTCGCCGGGACAGGGTATGAGCAGTTCTTC. Amino acids: CSVAGTGYEQFF.

The chain is built from TRBV3-1 and TRBJ2-7; 9 nucleotides align to TRBD2. This CDR3 is built from 17 residues. CDR1 and CDR2 from the germline V gene are LGHDT and YNNKEL (reference sequence). V lost 0 bases, J lost 6 bases, and 12 bases stayed unmatched. CDR3 loop: CASSQDPAGGPWVEQYF. CDR3 in DNA: TGTGCCAGCAGCCAAGACCCGGCGGGAGGGCCTTGGGTCGAGCAGTACTTC.

This chain uses TRBV3-1 with TRBJ2-5; tentative D call: TRBD1 (6 bases). The V end lost 0 bases, the J end lost 5 bases, and 13 bases lay between the germline ends. This CDR3 comprises 15 residues. Germline CDR1 reads LGHDT; CDR2 reads YNNKEL (reference sequence). CDR3 in amino acids: CASSQDGTGHETQYF. The CDR3 nucleotides are TGTGCCAGCAGCCAAGACGGAACAGGGCACGAGACCCAGTACTTC.

The rearrangement uses TRBV5-1 and TRBJ1-2, with D tentatively TRBD1 (6 bases). Trimming took off 0 bases at V and 6 bases at J, with 9 bases between the two ends. Germline CDR1 and CDR2: SGHRS and YFSETQ. CDR3 length: 13 amino acids. CDR3 coding DNA: TGCGCCAGCAGCTTGGGTTACAGGGATGGCTACACCTTC. Protein sequence: CASSLGYRDGYTF. Looking up the rest from reference TRBV5-1 and TRBJ1-2 gives the full variable domain: KAGVTQTPRYLIKTRGQQVTLSCSPISGHRSVSWYQQTPGQGLQFLFEYFSETQRNKGNFPGRFSGRQFSNSRSEMNVSTLELGDSALYLCASSLGYRDGYTFGSGTRLTVV.

The genes are TRBV29-1 and TRBJ2-7; D might be TRBD2 (6 bases). The CDR3 is 11 amino acids. Trimming took off 6 bases at V and 6 bases at J, with 12 bases between the two ends. CDR1 is SQVTM and CDR2 is ANQGSEA in the germline V gene. The CDR3 loop reads CSVTSRGEQYF. As DNA, the CDR3 is TGCAGCGTGACTAGTAGGGGCGAGCAGTACTTC.

V is TRBV20-1 and J is TRBJ2-7; D is undetermined. The CDR3 consists of 11 residues. Trimming left V 1 base short and J 5 bases short, with 6 bases between. CDR1 is DFQATT and CDR2 is SNEGSKA in the germline V gene (reference sequence). The CDR3 spells CSARARNEQYF. The CDR3 DNA sequence: TGCAGTGCTAGAGCCCGGAACGAGCAGTACTTC.

The chain has TRBV12-3 or TRBV12-4 and TRBJ1-4; D is perhaps TRBD1 (5 bases). The CDR3 runs to 16 residues. Trimming took off 1 base at V and 8 bases at J, with 17 bases between the two ends. CDR3 protein: CASSLDPGPRSEKLFF. The CDR3 nucleotides read TGTGCCAGCAGTTTAGATCCGGGGCCACGATCCGAAAAACTGTTTTTT.

The chain uses TRBV12-3 or TRBV12-4 and TRBJ1-2; D is possibly TRBD1 (6 bases). Trimming cost V 6 bases and J 5 bases, with 13 bases left between them. The CDR3 runs 13 residues. As DNA, the CDR3 is TGTGCCAGCAGAGGGACAACCGGGTATGGCTACACCTTC. This sequence encodes CASRGTTGYGYTF.

The CDR3 DNA reads TGCGCCAGCAGCCCAGGATGGGAAGTCTCCTACGAGCAGTACTTC. It specifies CASSPGWEVSYEQYF. The rearrangement joins TRBV4-1 to TRBJ2-7; D is ambiguous. Germline V lookup: CDR1 MGHRA, CDR2 YSYEKL. This CDR3 contains 15 residues. Trimming took 4 bases from V and 0 from J, leaving 13 bases between them.

This clonotype has more than one count but fewer than ten. This sequence joins TRBV29-1 and TRBJ1-2, with TRBD1 as a possible D gene (5 bases). V was clipped by 0 bases and J by 7 bases, with 6 bases between them. Germline CDR1 reads SQVTM; CDR2 reads ANQGSEA. CDR3 size: 11 residues. The CDR3 protein is CSVEEGRGYTF. The CDR3 bases are TGCAGCGTTGAAGAGGGACGTGGCTACACCTTC.

This chain joins TRBV7-2 and TRBJ2-3, with D hard to call. This CDR3 is built from 13 residues. V dropped 8 bases and J dropped 10 bases, with 19 bases sitting between them. Germline assignment: CDR1 SGHTA and CDR2 FQGNSA. As DNA, the CDR3 is TGTGCCAGCGATCATAGTTTGGCAGAGGCGCAGTATTTT. Its translation is CASDHSLAEAQYF.

The chain combines TRBV25-1 with TRBJ2-7; 7 nucleotides match TRBD1. The germline gives CDR1 MGHDK, CDR2 SYGVNS. The junction had 6 bases not matched to a gene; V was cut back by 1 base and J by 3 bases. This CDR3 has 15 amino acids. This CDR3 is CASSESGRGIYEQYF. The DNA of the CDR3 is TGTGCCAGCAGTGAATCGGGCAGGGGGATCTACGAGCAGTACTTC.

V usage is TRBV29-1 and J usage is TRBJ2-1; D not resolved. Trimming shortened V by 0 bases and J by 6 bases, and 9 bases separated the two germline ends. The CDR3 is 13 residues long. CDR1 is SQVTM, CDR2 ANQGSEA, per germline. As DNA, the CDR3 is TGCAGCGTTGAAGATCTACTATCCAATGAGCAGTTCTTC. This codes for CSVEDLLSNEQFF.